This TCR beta chain was retrieved from a study of T cell repertoires in cytomegalovirus infection. Turning to the study itself: Matching HLA type and CMV infection were both indicated by public TCR beta signatures.

Study outcomes and limitations: There were carriers of CMV plus the relevant HLA, and cumulative public TCR beta family frequency identified them. HLA-C-restricted, CMV-specific TCR beta clonotypes were dominant ex vivo.

The ends lost 4 bases at V and 3 bases at J; junction bases unmatched: 7. Germline assignment: CDR1 ENHRY and CDR2 SYGVKD. This CDR3 has 15 amino acids. Worth noting for this clonotype: Its antigen remains unidentified.

TCRdb re-called the reads with MiXCR, one entry per CDR3 protein. The data hold fewer than 700,000 distinct CDR3 sequences, with 20% to 30% observed a single time. The gene calls are TRBV10-3 and TRBJ2-7; 9 bases line up with TRBD1. The sequencing input was CD8+ T cells from PBMCs. This clonotype originated in a human donor in good health (CMV status not recorded). Some clones in this sample may be carry-over from other donors' samples. As DNA, the CDR3 is TGTGCCATCAGTGTCCGGACAGGGGATGTCTACGAGCAGTACGTC. Residues: CAISVRTGDVYEQYV.